The clone carrying this T cell receptor (beta chain) was seen more than once but under ten times. Its matching antigen is unknown. Each CDR3 protein is one row after TCRdb ran MiXCR on the reads. The table shows fewer than 200,000 distinct CDR3 sequences, with approximately 21% occurring only once. The data derive from a study of T cell repertoires in cytomegalovirus infection. Across the whole study: Public TCR beta signatures were indicative of both CMV infection and a matching HLA type.

Study-wide points: It was HLA-C-restricted CMV-specific TCR beta clonotypes that dominated the response ex vivo.

The material was CD8+ T cells from cultured PBMCs, obtained from culture after CMV antigen stimulation. The sequence was collected from a human donor in good health (CMV status not recorded). Some clones in this sample may be carry-over from other donors' samples.

The CDR3 reads CGIGVLYGYTF. CDR3 bases: TGCGGGATAGGGGTCCTCTATGGCTACACCTTC. The rearrangement links TRBV4-1 to TRBJ1-2; D is possibly TRBD1 (5 bases). This CDR3 contains 11 residues. The germline CDR1 and CDR2 sequences are MGHRA and YSYEKL.